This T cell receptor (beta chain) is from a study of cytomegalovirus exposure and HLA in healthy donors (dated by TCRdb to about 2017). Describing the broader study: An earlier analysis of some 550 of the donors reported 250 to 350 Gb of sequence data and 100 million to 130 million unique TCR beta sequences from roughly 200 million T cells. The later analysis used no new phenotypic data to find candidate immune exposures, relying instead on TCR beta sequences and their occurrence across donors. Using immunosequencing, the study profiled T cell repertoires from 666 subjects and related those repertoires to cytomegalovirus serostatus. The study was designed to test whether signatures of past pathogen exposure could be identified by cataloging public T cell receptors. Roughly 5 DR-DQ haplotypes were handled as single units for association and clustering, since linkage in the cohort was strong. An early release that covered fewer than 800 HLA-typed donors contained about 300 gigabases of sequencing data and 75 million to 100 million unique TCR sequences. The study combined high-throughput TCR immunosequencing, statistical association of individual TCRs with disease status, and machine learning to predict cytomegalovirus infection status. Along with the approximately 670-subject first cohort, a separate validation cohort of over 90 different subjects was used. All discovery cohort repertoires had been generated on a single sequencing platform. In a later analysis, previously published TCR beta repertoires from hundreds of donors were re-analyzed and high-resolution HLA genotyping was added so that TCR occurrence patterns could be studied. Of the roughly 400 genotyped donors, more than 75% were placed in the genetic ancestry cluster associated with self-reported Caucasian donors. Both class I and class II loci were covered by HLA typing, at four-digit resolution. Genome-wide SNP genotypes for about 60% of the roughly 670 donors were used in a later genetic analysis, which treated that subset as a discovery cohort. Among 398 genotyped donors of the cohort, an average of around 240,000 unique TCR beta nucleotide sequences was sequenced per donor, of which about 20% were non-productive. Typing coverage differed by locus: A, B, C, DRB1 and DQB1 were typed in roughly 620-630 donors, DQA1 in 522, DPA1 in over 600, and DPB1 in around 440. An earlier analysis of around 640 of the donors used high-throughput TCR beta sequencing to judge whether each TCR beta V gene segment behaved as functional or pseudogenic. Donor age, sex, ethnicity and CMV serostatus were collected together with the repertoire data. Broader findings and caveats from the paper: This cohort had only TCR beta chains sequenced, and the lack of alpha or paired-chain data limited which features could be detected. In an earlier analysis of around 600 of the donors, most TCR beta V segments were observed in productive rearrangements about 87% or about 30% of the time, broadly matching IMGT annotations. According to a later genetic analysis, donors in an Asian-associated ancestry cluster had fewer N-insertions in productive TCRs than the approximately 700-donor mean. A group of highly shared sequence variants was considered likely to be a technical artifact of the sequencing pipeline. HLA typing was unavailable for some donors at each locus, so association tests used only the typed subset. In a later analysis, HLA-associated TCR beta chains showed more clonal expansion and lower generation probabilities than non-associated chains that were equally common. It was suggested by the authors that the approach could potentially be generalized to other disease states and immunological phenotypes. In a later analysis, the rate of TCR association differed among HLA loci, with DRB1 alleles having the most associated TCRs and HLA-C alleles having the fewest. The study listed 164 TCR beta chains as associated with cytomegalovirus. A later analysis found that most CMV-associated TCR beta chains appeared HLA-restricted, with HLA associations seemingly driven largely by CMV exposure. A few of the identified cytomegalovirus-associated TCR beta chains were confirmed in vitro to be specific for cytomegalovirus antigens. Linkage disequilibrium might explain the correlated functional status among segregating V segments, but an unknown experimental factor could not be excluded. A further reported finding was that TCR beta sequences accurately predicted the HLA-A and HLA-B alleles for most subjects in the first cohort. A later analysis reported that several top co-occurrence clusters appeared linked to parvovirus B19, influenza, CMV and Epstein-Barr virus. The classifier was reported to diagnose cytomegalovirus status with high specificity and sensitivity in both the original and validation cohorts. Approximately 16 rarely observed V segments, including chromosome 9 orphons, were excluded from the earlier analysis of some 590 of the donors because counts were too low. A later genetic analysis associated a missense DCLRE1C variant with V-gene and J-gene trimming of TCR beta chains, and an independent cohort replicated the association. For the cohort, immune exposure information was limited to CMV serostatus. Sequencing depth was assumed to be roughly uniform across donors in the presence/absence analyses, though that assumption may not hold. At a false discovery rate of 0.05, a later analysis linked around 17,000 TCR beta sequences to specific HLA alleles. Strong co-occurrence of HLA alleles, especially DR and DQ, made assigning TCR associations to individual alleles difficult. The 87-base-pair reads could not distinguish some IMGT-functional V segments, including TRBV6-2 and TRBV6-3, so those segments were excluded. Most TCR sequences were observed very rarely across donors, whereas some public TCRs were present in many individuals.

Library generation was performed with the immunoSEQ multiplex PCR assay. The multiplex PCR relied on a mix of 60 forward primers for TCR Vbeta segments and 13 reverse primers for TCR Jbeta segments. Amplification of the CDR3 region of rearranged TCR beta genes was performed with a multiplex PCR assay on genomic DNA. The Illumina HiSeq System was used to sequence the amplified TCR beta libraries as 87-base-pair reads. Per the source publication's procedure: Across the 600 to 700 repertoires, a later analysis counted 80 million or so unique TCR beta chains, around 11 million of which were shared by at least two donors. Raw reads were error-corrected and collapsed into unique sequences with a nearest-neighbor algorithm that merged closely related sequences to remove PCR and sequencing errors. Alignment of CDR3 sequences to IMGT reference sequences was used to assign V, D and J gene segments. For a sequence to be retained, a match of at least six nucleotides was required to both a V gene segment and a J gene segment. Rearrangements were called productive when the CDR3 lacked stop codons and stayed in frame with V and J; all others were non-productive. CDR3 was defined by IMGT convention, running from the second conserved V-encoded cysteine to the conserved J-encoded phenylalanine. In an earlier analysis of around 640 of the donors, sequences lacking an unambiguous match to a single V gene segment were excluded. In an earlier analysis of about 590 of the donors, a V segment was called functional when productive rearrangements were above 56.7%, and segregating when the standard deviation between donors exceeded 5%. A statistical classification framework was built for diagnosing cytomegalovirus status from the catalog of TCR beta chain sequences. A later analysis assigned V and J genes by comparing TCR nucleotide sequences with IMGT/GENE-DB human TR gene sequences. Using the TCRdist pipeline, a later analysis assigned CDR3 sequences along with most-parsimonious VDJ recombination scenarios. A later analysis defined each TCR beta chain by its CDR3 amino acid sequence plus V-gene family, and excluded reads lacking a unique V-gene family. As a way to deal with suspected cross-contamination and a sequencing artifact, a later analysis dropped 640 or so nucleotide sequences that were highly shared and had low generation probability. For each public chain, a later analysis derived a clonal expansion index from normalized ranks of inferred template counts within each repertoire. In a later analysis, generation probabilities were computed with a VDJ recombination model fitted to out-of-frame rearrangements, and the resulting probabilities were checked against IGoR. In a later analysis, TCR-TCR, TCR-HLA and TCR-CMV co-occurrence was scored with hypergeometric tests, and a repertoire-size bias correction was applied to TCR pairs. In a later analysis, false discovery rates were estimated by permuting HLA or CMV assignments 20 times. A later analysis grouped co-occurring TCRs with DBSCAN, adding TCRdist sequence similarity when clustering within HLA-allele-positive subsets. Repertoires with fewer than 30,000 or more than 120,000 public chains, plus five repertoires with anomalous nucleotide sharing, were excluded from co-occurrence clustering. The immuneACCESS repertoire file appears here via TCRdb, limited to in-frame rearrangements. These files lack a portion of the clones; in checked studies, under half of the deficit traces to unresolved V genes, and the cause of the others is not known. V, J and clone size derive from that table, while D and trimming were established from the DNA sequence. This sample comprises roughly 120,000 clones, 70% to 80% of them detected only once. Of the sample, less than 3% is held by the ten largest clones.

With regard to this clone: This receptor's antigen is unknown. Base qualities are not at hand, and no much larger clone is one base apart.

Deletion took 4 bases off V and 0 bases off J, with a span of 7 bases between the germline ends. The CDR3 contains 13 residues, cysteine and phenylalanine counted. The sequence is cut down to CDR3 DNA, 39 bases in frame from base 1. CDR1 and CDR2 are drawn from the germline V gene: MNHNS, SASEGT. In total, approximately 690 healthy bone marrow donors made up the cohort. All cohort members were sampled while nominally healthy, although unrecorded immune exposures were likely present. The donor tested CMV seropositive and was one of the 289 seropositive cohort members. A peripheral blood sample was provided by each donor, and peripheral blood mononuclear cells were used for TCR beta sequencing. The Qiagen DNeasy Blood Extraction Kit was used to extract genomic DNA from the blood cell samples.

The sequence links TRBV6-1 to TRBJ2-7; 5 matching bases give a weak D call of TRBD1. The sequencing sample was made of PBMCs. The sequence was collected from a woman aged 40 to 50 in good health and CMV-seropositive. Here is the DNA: TGTGCCAGCAGTGCGGACAACTCCTACGAGCAGTACTTC. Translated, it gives CASSADNSYEQYF.